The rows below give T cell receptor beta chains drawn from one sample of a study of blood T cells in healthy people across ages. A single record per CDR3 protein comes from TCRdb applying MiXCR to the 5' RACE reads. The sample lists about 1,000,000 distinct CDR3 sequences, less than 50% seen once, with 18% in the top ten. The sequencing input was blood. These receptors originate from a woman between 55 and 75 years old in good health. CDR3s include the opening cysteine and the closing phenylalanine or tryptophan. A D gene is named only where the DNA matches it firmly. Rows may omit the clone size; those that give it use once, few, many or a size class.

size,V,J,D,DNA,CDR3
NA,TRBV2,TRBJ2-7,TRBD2,TGTGCCAGCAGTGTCCAGCGGGACGCATACGAGCAGTACTTC,CASSVQRDAYEQYF
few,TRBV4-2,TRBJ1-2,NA,TGTGCCAGCAGCCAAGATCCCGCATCCTATGGCTACACCTTC,CASSQDPASYGYTF
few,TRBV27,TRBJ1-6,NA,TGTGCCAGCAGTTTTGGGGGAAATAATCCACCCCTCCACTTT,CASSFGGNNPPLHF
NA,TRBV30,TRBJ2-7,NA,TGTGCCTGGAGCTCTTGGACAGACTACGAGCAGTACTTC,CAWSSWTDYEQYF
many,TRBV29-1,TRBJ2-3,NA,TGCAGCGTAAGATCACGGGGGTTAGATACGCAGTATTTT,CSVRSRGLDTQYF
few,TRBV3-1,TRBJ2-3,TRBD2,TGTGCCAGCAGCCAAGGACTAGCGGGAGTAGGAGATACGCAGTATTTT,CASSQGLAGVGDTQYF
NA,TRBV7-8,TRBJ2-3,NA,TGTGCCAGCAGCTACCAGACAGATACGCAGTATTTT,CASSYQTDTQYF
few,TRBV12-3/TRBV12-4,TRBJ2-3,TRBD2,TGTGCCAGCAGTTGGGCGGGAGCATCAGATACGCAGTATTTT,CASSWAGASDTQYF
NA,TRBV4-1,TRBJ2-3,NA,TGCGCCAGCAGCCAAGACGGGGCTAGCACAGATACGCAGTATTTT,CASSQDGASTDTQYF
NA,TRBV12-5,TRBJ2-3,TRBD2,TGTGCTAGTGGGGACAGCGGGAGGGGTGATACGCAGTATTTT,CASGDSGRGDTQYF
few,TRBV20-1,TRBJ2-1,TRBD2,TGCAGTGCTAGCCAAGTAGCGGGAGCCGAAGGGCAGTTCTTC,CSASQVAGAEGQFF
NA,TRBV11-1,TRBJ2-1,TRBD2,TGTGCCAGCAGCTCCGGGACTAGCGGGGAGGCCTACAATGAGCAGTTCTTC,CASSSGTSGEAYNEQFF
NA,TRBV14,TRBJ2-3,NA,TGTGCCAGCAGCCCGCGGTGGTTGGTTACGCAGTATTTT,CASSPRWLVTQYF
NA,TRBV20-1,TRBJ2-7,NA,TGCAGTGCTAGAGCAGACCGCTACGAGCAGTACTTC,CSARADRYEQYF
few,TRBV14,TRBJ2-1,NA,TGTGCCAGCAGCCAAGAGGTAATTCTAAACAATGAGCAGTTCTTC,CASSQEVILNNEQFF
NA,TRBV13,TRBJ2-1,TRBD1,TGTGCCAGCAGCTTAGGAGGTCAGGGGGACAATGAGCAGTTCTTC,CASSLGGQGDNEQFF
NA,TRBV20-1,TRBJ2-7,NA,TGCAGTGCTAGGGTTTATCGGGAGCTCTCCTACGAGCAGTACTTC,CSARVYRELSYEQYF
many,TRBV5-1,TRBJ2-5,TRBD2,TGCGCCAGCAGTTACGGATGGCGGGAGCGGGAGACCCAGTACTTC,CASSYGWRERETQYF
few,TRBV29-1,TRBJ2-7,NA,TGCAGCGTTAGACTAGGCGAGCAGTACTTC,CSVRLGEQYF
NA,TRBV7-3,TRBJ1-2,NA,TGTGCCAGCAGCGAGACAGCCTCGGCGGTTGGCTACACCTTC,CASSETASAVGYTF
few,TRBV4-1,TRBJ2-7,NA,TGCGCCAGCAGCCAAGTTACAGGGGAGCAGTACTTC,CASSQVTGEQYF
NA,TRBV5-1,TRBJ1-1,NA,TGCGCCAGCAGCTTCTCCCGACAGACAAACACTGAAGCTTTCTTT,CASSFSRQTNTEAFF
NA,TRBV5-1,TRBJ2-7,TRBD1,TGCGCCAGCAGCTGGACAGGGCAATCCTACGAGCAGTACTTC,CASSWTGQSYEQYF
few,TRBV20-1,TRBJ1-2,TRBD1,TGCAGTGCTATCTACCCAGGGGGCTGGGATGGCTACACCTTC,CSAIYPGGWDGYTF
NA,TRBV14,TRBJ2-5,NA,TGTGTCAGCAGCCAAGGAAGGGGTGAGCAGTACTTC,CVSSQGRGEQYF
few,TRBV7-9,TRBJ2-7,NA,TGTGCCAGCAGCATGGGGACCGGGGGATCCGAGCAGTACTTC,CASSMGTGGSEQYF
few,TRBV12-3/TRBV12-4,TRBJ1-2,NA,TGTGCCAGCAGTCCCCGTGGGGCAGGCGGCTACACCTTC,CASSPRGAGGYTF
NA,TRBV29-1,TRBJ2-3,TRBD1,TGCAGCGTTGAAGCGGGGGGACAGGGTACGCAGTATTTT,CSVEAGGQGTQYF
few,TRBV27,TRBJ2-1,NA,TGTGCCAGCAGCTTATCTCAGAACAATGAGCAGTTCTTC,CASSLSQNNEQFF
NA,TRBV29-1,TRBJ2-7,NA,TGCAGCGCCGAGACCGTAGCGGTGGGCGAGCAGTACTTC,CSAETVAVGEQYF
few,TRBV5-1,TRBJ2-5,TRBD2,TGCGCCAGCAGTTGGCGGGAGGGAGGTTCGACAGAGACCCAGTACTTC,CASSWREGGSTETQYF
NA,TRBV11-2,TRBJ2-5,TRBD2,TGTGCCAGCAGCTCGGGACTAGCGGCTGCCAGGGCCCAGTACTTC,CASSSGLAAARAQYF
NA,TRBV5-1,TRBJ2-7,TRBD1,TGCGCCAGCAGCACTCGGACAGGGGGCTCCTACGAGCAGTACTTC,CASSTRTGGSYEQYF
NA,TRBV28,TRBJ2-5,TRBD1,TGTGCCAGCAGTTTATGGACAGGGGGAACGGAGACCCAGTACTTC,CASSLWTGGTETQYF
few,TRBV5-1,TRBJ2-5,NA,TGCGCCAGCAGAACCGGCGGGTCTACAGAGACCCAGTACTTC,CASRTGGSTETQYF